This TCR beta chain was profiled in a study of PD-1 blockade in classical Hodgkin lymphoma. Whole-study results and caveats: Differences between repertoires have undefined causes, possibly disease activity or prior therapy. Relapsed/refractory patients reportedly had the lowest baseline TCR diversity, below newly diagnosed patients, who were below healthy donors.

Repertoires were generated with immunoSEQ multiplex PCR, while TCRdb's copy carries only in-frame clones and drops some. The table lists more than 25,000 clones, 78% of them singletons, with roughly 35% in the top ten. Regarding this clone: The target antigen is unknown.

Every patient experienced relapse after autologous stem cell transplantation, and brentuximab vedotin exposure varied. Patients had relapsed/refractory classical Hodgkin lymphoma with complete response, partial response or progressive disease as best response. The source material was peripheral blood mononuclear cells (PBMCs), sampled before the second cycle of nivolumab. The sequence was obtained from a human donor with classical Hodgkin lymphoma.

The CDR3 is CASSLGGYNYEQYF. The CDR3 coding sequence is TGCGCCAGCAGCTTGGGCGGCTATAACTACGAGCAGTACTTC. The chain is built from TRBV5-1 and TRBJ2-7; no clear D gene. The ends were cut back, 0 bases at V and 3 bases at J, with 10 bases in the middle. The germline gives CDR1 SGHRS, CDR2 YFSETQ. The CDR3 extends over 14 amino acids.